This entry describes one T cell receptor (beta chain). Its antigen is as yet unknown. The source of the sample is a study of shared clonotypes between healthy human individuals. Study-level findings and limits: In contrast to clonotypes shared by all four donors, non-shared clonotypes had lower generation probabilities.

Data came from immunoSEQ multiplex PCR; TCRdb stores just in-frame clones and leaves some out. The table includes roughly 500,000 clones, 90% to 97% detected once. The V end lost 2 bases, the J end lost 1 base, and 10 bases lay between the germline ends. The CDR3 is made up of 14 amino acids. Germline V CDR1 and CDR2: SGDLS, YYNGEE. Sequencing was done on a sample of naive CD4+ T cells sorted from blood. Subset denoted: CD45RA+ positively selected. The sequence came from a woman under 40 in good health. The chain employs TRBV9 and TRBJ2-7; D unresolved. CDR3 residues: CASSVGYSSYEQYF. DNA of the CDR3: TGTGCCAGCAGCGTTGGGTATAGTTCCTACGAGCAGTACTTC.